The present T cell receptor (beta chain) was sequenced within a study of blood T cell repertoires in COVID-19. About the study: Collection of acute and convalescent COVID-19 samples took place in the United States, Italy and Spain.

Data came from immunoSEQ multiplex PCR; TCRdb stores just in-frame clones and leaves some out. The data contain 250,000 to 300,000 clones, about four fifths of them seen just once; the ten biggest clones take up less than 3%. Germline-derived CDR1 and CDR2 are SNHLY and FYNNEI. This CDR3 is built from 16 residues. V dropped 5 bases and J dropped 0; count of bases not matched to a gene: 9. This sequence joins TRBV2 and TRBJ2-7; 8 bases are a match to TRBD1. Sequences were obtained from peripheral blood. The clonotype comes from a woman aged 55-69 years with active or convalescent COVID-19. CDR3 in amino acids: CASSLSGTGYSYEQYF. The CDR3 nucleotides are TGTGCCAGCAGTTTGTCCGGGACAGGCTACTCCTACGAGCAGTACTTC.